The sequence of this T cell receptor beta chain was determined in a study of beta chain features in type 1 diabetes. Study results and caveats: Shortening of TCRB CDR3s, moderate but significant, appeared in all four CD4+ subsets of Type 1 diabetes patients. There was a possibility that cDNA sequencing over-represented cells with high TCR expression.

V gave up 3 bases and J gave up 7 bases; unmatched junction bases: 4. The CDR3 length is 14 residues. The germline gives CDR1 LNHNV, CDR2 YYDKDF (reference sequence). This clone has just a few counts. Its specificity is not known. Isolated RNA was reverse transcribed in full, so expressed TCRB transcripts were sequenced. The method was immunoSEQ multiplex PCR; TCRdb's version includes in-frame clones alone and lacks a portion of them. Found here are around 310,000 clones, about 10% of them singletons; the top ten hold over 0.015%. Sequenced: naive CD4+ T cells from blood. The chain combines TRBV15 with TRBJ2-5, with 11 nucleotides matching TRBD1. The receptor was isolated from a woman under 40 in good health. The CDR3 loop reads CATSRDRGRGTQYF. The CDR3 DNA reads TGTGCCACCAGCAGGGACAGGGGGCGAGGGACCCAGTACTTC.